This T cell receptor beta chain was identified during a study of T cells after yellow fever vaccination. MiXCR, applied by TCRdb to the 5' RACE reads, yields one record per CDR3 protein. The data show approximately 300,000 distinct CDR3 sequences, with approximately 12% seen just once and 3% to 3.5% held by the top ten. V shed 4 bases and J 9 bases; nucleotides not matched to a gene: 9. This CDR3 has 15 residues. CDR1 LNHDA and CDR2 SQIVND come from the germline V gene (reference sequence). The chain couples TRBV19 to TRBJ2-1, with 10 bases aligning to TRBD2. The TCR was taken from a man aged 18 to 30 who received the YFV17D yellow fever vaccine. Material: CD4+ T cells sorted from PBMCs, obtained 45 days after the yellow fever booster vaccination. The CDR3 region has the DNA TGTGCCAGTAGTACTCAGCGGGGGGGGAAGAGTGAGCAGTTCTTC. Protein: CASSTQRGGKSEQFF. Drawing the rest from reference TRBV19 and TRBJ2-1, the complete variable domain is DGGITQSPKYLFRKEGQNVTLSCEQNLNHDAMYWYRQDPGQGLRLIYYSQIVNDFQKGDIAEGYSVSREKKESFPLTVTSAQKNPTAFYLCASSTQRGGKSEQFFGPGTRLTVL.